This TCR beta chain was retrieved from a study of cytomegalovirus exposure and HLA in healthy donors. Study-wide results and caveats: TCR beta chains numbering 164 were designated cytomegalovirus-associated.

With 60 Vbeta and 13 Jbeta primers, the PCR was carried out. TCRdb's table, derived via immunoSEQ multiplex PCR, lists solely in-frame clones and lacks some. The repertoire consists of more than 95,000 clones, with around 70% occurring once and the leading ten covering 3.5% to 4.5%. About this clone: Its cognate antigen is unknown.

This sequence was found in a man aged 35 to 55 in good health and CMV-seropositive. Sample: PBMCs.

The CDR3 is CASSLRPTGGRDTEAFF. CDR3 DNA sequence: TGTGCCAGCAGCCTCAGACCGACAGGGGGCAGGGACACTGAAGCTTTCTTT. V gene TRBV2 combines with J gene TRBJ1-1; 10 nucleotides agree with TRBD1. The CDR3 has 17 amino acids. Germline CDR1 SNHLY, CDR2 FYNNEI. The J segment lost 3 bases and the V segment lost 6 bases, leaving 13 bases of the junction unmatched.